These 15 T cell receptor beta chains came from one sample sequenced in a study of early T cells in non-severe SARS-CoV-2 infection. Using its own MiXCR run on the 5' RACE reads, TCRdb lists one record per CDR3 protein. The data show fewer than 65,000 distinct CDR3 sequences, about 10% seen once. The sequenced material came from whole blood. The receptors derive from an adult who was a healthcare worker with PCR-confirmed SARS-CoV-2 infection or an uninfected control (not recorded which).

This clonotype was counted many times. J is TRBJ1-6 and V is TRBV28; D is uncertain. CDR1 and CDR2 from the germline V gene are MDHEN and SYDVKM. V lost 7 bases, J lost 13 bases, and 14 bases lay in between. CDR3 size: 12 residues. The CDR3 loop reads CASTRGGLPLHF. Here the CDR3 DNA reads TGTGCCAGCACCCGGGGAGGGCTTCCCCTCCACTTT.

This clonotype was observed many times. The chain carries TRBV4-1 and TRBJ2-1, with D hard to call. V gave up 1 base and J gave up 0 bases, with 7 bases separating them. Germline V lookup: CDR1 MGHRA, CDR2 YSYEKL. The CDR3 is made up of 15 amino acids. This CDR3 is CASSQVVSSYNEQFF. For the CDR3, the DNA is TGCGCCAGCAGCCAAGTGGTCAGCTCCTACAATGAGCAGTTCTTC.

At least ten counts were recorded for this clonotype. Written as DNA, the CDR3 is TGTGCCAGCAGTGAAACAGGGGTCGATGAGCAGTTCTTC. Translated: CASSETGVDEQFF. The chain carries TRBV6-6 and TRBJ2-1; 7 nucleotides match TRBD1. The V gene's germline CDR1 is MNHNY and CDR2 SVGAGI (reference sequence). Unmatched junction bases numbered 6, after V lost 5 bases and J lost 8 bases. The CDR3 loop spans 13 amino acids.

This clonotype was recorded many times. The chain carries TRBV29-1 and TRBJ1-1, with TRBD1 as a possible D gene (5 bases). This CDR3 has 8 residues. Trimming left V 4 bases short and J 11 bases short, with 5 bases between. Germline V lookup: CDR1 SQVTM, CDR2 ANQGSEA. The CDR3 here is CSVGDAFF. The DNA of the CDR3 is TGCAGCGTTGGGGACGCTTTCTTT.

CDR3 bases: TGTGCCAGCAGCGCCGGGACTAGCGGGACGAGCTCCTACGAGCAGTACTTC. It is translated as CASSAGTSGTSSYEQYF. This rearrangement joins TRBV7-9 to TRBJ2-7; 13 positions agree with TRBD2. Germline V gene lookup returns CDR1 SEHNR and CDR2 FQNEAQ (reference sequence). Germline trimming cut 5 bases from V and 0 bases from J; bases unmatched to any gene: 7. CDR3 size: 17 residues.

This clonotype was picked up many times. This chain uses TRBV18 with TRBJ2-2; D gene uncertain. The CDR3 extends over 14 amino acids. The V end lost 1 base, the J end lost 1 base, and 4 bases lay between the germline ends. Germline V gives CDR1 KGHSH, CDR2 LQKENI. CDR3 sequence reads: CASSPLENTGELFF. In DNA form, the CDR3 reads TGTGCCAGCTCACCACTAGAGAACACCGGGGAGCTGTTTTTT. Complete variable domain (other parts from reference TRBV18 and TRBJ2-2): NAGVMQNPRHLVRRRGQEARLRCSPMKGHSHVYWYRQLPEEGLKFMVYLQKENIIDESGMPKERFSAEFPKEGPSILRIQQVVRGDSAAYFCASSPLENTGELFFGEGSRLTVL.

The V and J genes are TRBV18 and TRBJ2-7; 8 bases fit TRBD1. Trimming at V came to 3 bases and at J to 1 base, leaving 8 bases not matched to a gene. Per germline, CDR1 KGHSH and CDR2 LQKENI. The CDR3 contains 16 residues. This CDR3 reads CASSPLDRALSYEQYF. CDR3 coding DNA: TGTGCCAGCTCACCCTTGGACAGGGCCTTATCCTACGAGCAGTACTTC.

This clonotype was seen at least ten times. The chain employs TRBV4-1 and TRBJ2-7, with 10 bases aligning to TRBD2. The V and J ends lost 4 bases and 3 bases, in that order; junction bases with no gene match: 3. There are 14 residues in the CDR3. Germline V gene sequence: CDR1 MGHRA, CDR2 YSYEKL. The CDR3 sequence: CASSPQRGGYEQYF. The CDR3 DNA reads TGCGCCAGCAGCCCTCAGCGGGGGGGCTACGAGCAGTACTTC.

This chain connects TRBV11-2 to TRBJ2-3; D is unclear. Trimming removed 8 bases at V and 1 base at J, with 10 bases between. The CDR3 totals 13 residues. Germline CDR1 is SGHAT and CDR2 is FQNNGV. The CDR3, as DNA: TGTGCCAGCGAGTATGGACGCACAGATACGCAGTATTTT. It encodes CASEYGRTDTQYF.

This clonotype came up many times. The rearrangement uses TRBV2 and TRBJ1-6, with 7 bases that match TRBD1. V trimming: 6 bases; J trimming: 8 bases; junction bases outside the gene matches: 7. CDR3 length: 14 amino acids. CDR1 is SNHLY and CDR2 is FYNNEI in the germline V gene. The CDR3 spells CASSPDRDDSPLHF. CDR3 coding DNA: TGTGCCAGCAGCCCCGACAGGGATGATTCACCCCTCCACTTT.

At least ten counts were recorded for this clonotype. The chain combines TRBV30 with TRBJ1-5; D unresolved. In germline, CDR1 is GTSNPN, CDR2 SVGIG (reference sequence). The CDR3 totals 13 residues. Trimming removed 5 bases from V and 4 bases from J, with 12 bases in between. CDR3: CAWGPRRNQPQHF. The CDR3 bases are TGTGCCTGGGGACCGCGACGAAATCAGCCCCAGCATTTT. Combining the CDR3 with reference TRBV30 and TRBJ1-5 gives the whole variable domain SQTIHQWPATLVQPVGSPLSLECTVEGTSNPNLYWYRQAAGRGLQLLFYSVGIGQISSEVPQNLSASRPQDRQFILSSKKLLLSDSGFYLCAWGPRRNQPQHFGDGTRLSIL.

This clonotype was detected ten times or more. The DNA for the CDR3 is TGTGCCAGCAGCTGGGGACAGGGGGCAAGCTCTGGAAACACCATATATTTT. Amino acid sequence: CASSWGQGASSGNTIYF. J is TRBJ1-3 and V is TRBV5-5; 12 nucleotides agree with TRBD1. Germline values: CDR1 SGHKS, CDR2 YYEKEE (reference sequence). J was trimmed by 0 bases and V by 3 bases; bases with no gene match: 4. This CDR3 contains 17 residues.

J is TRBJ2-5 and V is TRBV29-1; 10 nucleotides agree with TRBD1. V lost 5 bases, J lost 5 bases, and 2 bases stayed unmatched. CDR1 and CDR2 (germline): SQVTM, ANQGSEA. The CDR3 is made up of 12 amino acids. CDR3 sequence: CSVRTGGETQYF. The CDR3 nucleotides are TGCAGCGTTCGGACAGGGGGGGAGACCCAGTACTTC.

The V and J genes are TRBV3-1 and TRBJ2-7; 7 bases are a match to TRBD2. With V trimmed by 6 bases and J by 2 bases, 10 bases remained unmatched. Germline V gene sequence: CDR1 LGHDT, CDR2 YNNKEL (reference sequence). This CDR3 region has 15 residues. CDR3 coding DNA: TGTGCCAGCAGGGAACGGAGCGGGGCGGCCTACGAGCAGTACTTC. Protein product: CASRERSGAAYEQYF.

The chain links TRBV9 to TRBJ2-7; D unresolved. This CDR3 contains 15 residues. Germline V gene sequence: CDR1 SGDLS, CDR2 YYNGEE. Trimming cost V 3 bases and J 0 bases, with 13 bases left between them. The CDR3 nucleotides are TGTGCCAGCAGCGCCACGGCAAGTGCCTCCTACGAGCAGTACTTC. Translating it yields CASSATASASYEQYF.